This entry lists 29 T cell receptor beta chains sequenced from one sample in a study of T cells after yellow fever vaccination (dated by TCRdb to the late 2010s). Library construction relied on 5' RACE. Sequencing relied on an Illumina NovaSeq 6000. TCRdb reprocessing: public reads trimmed at Q25 with fastp, clones called with MiXCR, in-frame beta chains kept. Here each entry gathers all rows of one CDR3 protein and keeps the most common genes and DNA. This sample gives hundreds of thousands of distinct CDR3 sequences in total; about 17% of them show up just once. Of the sample, 18% is held by the ten largest clones. The treatment or condition tag for this specimen amounts to: live attenuated yellow fever vaccine strain. Here the sequenced sample was PBMCs, taken before the yellow fever booster vaccination. These receptors were collected from a man between 18 and 35 years old who received the YFV17D yellow fever vaccine.

V gene TRBV10-3 combines with J gene TRBJ1-2; D might be TRBD1 (6 bases). The CDR3 loop spans 14 amino acids. Germline lookup yields CDR1 ENHRY and CDR2 SYGVKD. V was pared by 2 bases and J by 3 bases, with 10 bases between. This chain's CDR3 is CAISERGQYYGYTF. The CDR3 bases are TGTGCCATCAGTGAGCGAGGACAGTACTATGGCTACACCTTC.

The chain couples TRBV6-2 or TRBV6-3 to TRBJ2-7; D is unresolved. This CDR3 has 13 residues. Germline V gene data show CDR1 as MNHEY and CDR2 as SVGEGT. Trimming took off 4 bases at V and 2 bases at J, with 9 bases between the two ends. This CDR3 is CASSSHPTYEQYV. The CDR3 DNA reads as TGTGCCAGCAGTTCCCACCCGACCTACGAGCAGTACGTC.

This clonotype was picked up a small number of times. The chain joins TRBV12-3 or TRBV12-4 to TRBJ1-5; 7 nucleotides align to TRBD1. Trimming at V came to 6 bases and at J to 5 bases, leaving 10 bases not matched to a gene. This CDR3 has 15 residues. The CDR3, as DNA: TGTGCCAGCAGCCCACAAACAGGGGCGGATCAGCCCCAGCATTTT. Translation gives CASSPQTGADQPQHF.

The chain links TRBV4-1 to TRBJ2-2; the match to TRBD2 covers 12 bases. V gave up 9 bases and J gave up 0 bases; unmatched junction bases: 5. The CDR3 consists of 16 residues. Germline-derived CDR1 and CDR2 are MGHRA and YSYEKL. Here the CDR3 DNA reads TGCGCCAGTAAGACTAGCGGGGGCCCGAACACCGGGGAGCTGTTTTTT. This encodes CASKTSGGPNTGELFF.

This clonotype was seen only a few times. The rearrangement uses TRBV2 and TRBJ2-5; tentative D call: TRBD2 (6 bases). The germline V and J ends were trimmed by 1 base and 7 bases, with 10 bases remaining between them. In germline, CDR1 is SNHLY, CDR2 FYNNEI. The CDR3 consists of 13 residues. As DNA, the CDR3 is TGTGCCAGCAGTGAAGTCGGTAGCGGGACCCAGTACTTC. It encodes CASSEVGSGTQYF.

The chain joins TRBV6-2 or TRBV6-3 to TRBJ2-7; perhaps TRBD2 as D (5 bases). This CDR3 comprises 17 residues. Germline assignment: CDR1 MNHEY and CDR2 SVGEGT. Trimming took off 5 bases at V and 1 base at J, with 21 bases between the two ends. The CDR3: CASSILSSGESSYEQYF. In nucleotides, the CDR3 is TGTGCCAGCAGTATCCTTTCGTCCGGGGAGTCTTCCTACGAGCAGTACTTC.

This clonotype has only a few counts. CDR3: CASSFWGGEQYV. CDR3 DNA sequence: TGTGCCAGCAGCTTTTGGGGTGGCGAGCAGTACGTC. V is TRBV5-5 and J is TRBJ2-7, with D uncertain. Trimming took off 2 bases at V and 6 bases at J, with 9 bases between the two ends. The CDR3 runs to 12 residues. Germline assignment: CDR1 SGHKS and CDR2 YYEKEE (reference sequence).

This clonotype was observed a handful of times. The genes are TRBV12-3 or TRBV12-4 and TRBJ1-1; tentatively, D is TRBD1 (5 bases). The CDR3 covers 15 residues. V lost 7 bases, J lost 2 bases, and 17 bases lay in between. The CDR3 spells CASIPGGGGNTEAFF. CDR3 nucleotides: TGTGCCAGCATCCCAGGCGGGGGGGGAAACACTGAAGCTTTCTTT.

The V gene is TRBV4-1, the J gene TRBJ1-6; the match to TRBD1 covers 9 bases. Germline V gene lookup returns CDR1 MGHRA and CDR2 YSYEKL. V shed 2 bases and J 9 bases; nucleotides not matched to a gene: 8. The CDR3 is made up of 16 amino acids. CDR3 nucleotides: TGCGCCAGCAGCCAAAGCCGGACAGGGGTACGTTCACCCCTCCACTTT. Its translation is CASSQSRTGVRSPLHF.

This clonotype was counted many times. The V gene is TRBV20-1, the J gene TRBJ1-5; no clear D. Germline V gene data show CDR1 as DFQATT and CDR2 as SNEGSKA (reference sequence). V was cut by 5 bases and J by 0 bases, with 5 bases left in between. This CDR3 has 12 residues. The CDR3 here is CSAGYSNQPQHF. The CDR3 DNA reads TGCAGTGCTGGGTATAGCAATCAGCCCCAGCATTTT.

There are many counts of this clonotype. The chain couples TRBV15 to TRBJ2-2, with TRBD1 as a possible D gene (6 bases). V lost 0 bases and J 6 bases, leaving 11 bases between the germline ends. Germline V gene lookup returns CDR1 LNHNV and CDR2 YYDKDF (reference sequence). This CDR3 spans 15 amino acids. DNA for the CDR3: TGTGCCACCAGCAGAGATCTCAACAGGGCCGGGGAGCTGTTTTTT. This encodes CATSRDLNRAGELFF.

The table lists this clonotype with a count of one. The chain couples TRBV10-3 to TRBJ1-6, with D possibly TRBD1 on 5 matching bases. Germline values: CDR1 ENHRY, CDR2 SYGVKD. This CDR3 spans 13 amino acids. With 11 bases removed from V and 9 bases from J, the gap between germline ends came to 17 bases. The CDR3 protein is CAAVADRSSPLHF. CDR3 DNA sequence: TGTGCCGCGGTCGCCGACAGAAGTTCACCCCTCCACTTT.

This clonotype has only a few counts. The chain employs TRBV4-3 and TRBJ1-1, with D possibly TRBD1 on 5 matching bases. CDR3 size: 18 residues. Germline V lookup: CDR1 LGHNA, CDR2 YSLEER. Trimming removed 0 bases at V and 3 bases at J, with 20 bases between. CDR3 in amino acids: CASSQEGEPFRYDTEAFF. Here the CDR3 DNA reads TGCGCCAGCAGCCAAGAGGGGGAACCGTTCCGGTATGACACTGAAGCTTTCTTT.

This clonotype was recorded a few times. The V gene is TRBV12-3 or TRBV12-4, the J gene TRBJ2-7; 8 nucleotides agree with TRBD1. CDR3 length equals 14 residues. Unmatched junction bases numbered 5, after V lost 4 bases and J lost 3 bases. CDR3 sequence reads: CASSSPGQVYEQYF. The CDR3 DNA sequence: TGTGCCAGCAGTTCCCCGGGACAGGTCTACGAGCAGTACTTC.

The table lists this clonotype with many counts. The chain couples TRBV6-4 to TRBJ2-6; D is uncertain. Trimming took off 6 bases at V and 0 bases at J, with 3 bases between the two ends. CDR3 length equals 13 residues. The germline V gene has CDR1 MRHNA and CDR2 SNTAGT. CDR3 DNA sequence: TGTGCCAGCAGCTCCTCTGGGGCCAACGTCCTGACTTTC. Translated, it gives CASSSSGANVLTF.

A few counts support this clonotype. CDR3 protein: CSVGDSGLYTF. The CDR3 DNA sequence: TGCAGCGTTGGGGACAGTGGTCTCTACACCTTC. The rearrangement links TRBV29-1 to TRBJ1-2; 7 nucleotides agree with TRBD1. Per germline, CDR1 SQVTM and CDR2 ANQGSEA. Trimming took 4 bases from V and 10 from J; bases not matched to a gene: 6. The CDR3 totals 11 residues.

The chain couples TRBV7-9 to TRBJ2-3, with 8 positions matching TRBD2. V lost 4 bases and J lost 6; bases outside the gene matches: 12. There are 16 residues in the CDR3. CDR1 SEHNR and CDR2 FQNEAQ come from the germline V gene (reference sequence). The CDR3 here is CASSSTFSGAWDTQYF. CDR3 nucleotides: TGTGCCAGCAGCTCCACATTTAGCGGGGCATGGGATACGCAGTATTTT.

This clonotype was found a few times. The chain uses TRBV4-3 and TRBJ1-1, with 7 positions matching TRBD1. Germline CDR1 is LGHNA and CDR2 is YSLEER. The CDR3 length is 14 residues. Trimming cost V 0 bases and J 4 bases; bases outside gene matches: 2. CDR3: CASSQDQGVTEAFF. The CDR3 DNA sequence: TGCGCCAGCAGCCAAGACCAGGGGGTCACTGAAGCTTTCTTT.

V and J are TRBV12-3 or TRBV12-4 and TRBJ2-2; tentative D call: TRBD2 (6 bases). CDR3 length: 15 amino acids. V shed 9 bases and J shed 6 bases, with 20 bases lying between them. DNA of the CDR3: TGTGCCAGTTTTCCGGGACTCACCGACTCCGGGGAGCTGTTTTTT. Residues: CASFPGLTDSGELFF.

This clonotype appeared a few times. This chain connects TRBV12-3 or TRBV12-4 to TRBJ1-2; the D gene is possibly TRBD1 (5 bases). CDR3 length equals 12 residues. The V and J ends lost 6 bases and 7 bases respectively, with 12 bases between them. CDR3 in amino acids: CASSLPRVGYTF. The CDR3, as DNA: TGTGCCAGCAGCCTTCCCAGGGTTGGCTACACCTTC.

About this clonotype itself: The junction departs from the called germline gene at one end, perhaps through a read error. The rearrangement joins TRBV20-1 to TRBJ1-2; D is undetermined. CDR1 is DFQATT and CDR2 is SNEGSKA in the germline V gene (reference sequence). The CDR3 covers 11 residues. The CDR3 sequence: CSARAVTALNF. CDR3 nucleotides: TGCAGTGCTAGAGCTGTGACGGCCTTAAACTTC.

This clonotype turned up a few times. DNA for the CDR3: TGCGCCAGCAGCCCCAGCGGGGGGTACTACGAGCAGTACTTC. Residues: CASSPSGGYYEQYF. The chain carries TRBV4-3 and TRBJ2-7; 9 bases line up with TRBD2. The germline V gene encodes CDR1 LGHNA and CDR2 YSLEER. V lost 4 bases, J lost 3 bases, and 4 bases stayed unmatched. The CDR3 consists of 14 residues.

This clonotype has at least ten counts. The chain carries TRBV24-1 and TRBJ2-4; D is perhaps TRBD1 (6 bases). This CDR3 is built from 13 residues. Germline V gives CDR1 KGHDR, CDR2 SFDVKD. V lost 3 bases to trimming and J lost 8 bases, with 10 bases between them. The CDR3 is CATSDGHRDIQYF. As DNA, the CDR3 is TGTGCCACCAGTGATGGGCACAGGGACATTCAGTACTTC.

This clonotype was seen more than once but under ten times. The V gene is TRBV9, the J gene TRBJ1-1; 8 bases map to TRBD1. With V trimmed by 1 base and J by 7 bases, 6 bases remained unmatched. Germline V gene data show CDR1 as SGDLS and CDR2 as YYNGEE. The CDR3 covers 14 residues. CDR3 sequence reads: CASSVRDRQDEAFF. The DNA of the CDR3 is TGTGCCAGCAGCGTACGGGACAGGCAAGATGAAGCTTTCTTT. Variable domain in full (rest from reference TRBV9 and TRBJ1-1): DSGVTQTPKHLITATGQRVTLRCSPRSGDLSVYWYQQSLDQGLQFLIQYYNGEERAKGNILERFSAQQFPDLHSELNLSSLELGDSALYFCASSVRDRQDEAFFGQGTRLTVV.

This sequence joins TRBV10-3 and TRBJ2-2, with 9 nucleotides matching TRBD2. This CDR3 is built from 16 residues. Germline V gives CDR1 ENHRY, CDR2 SYGVKD. J was trimmed by 0 bases and V by 10 bases; bases with no gene match: 9. CDR3 amino acids: CASGGERQANTGELFF. CDR3 sequence (DNA): TGTGCCAGCGGGGGGGAGAGACAGGCGAACACCGGGGAGCTGTTTTTT.

CDR3 bases: TGTGCCATCAGTGAGTCCGCCGCCTCTGGCAGCCAGCCCCAGCATTTT. Its protein is CAISESAASGSQPQHF. The V and J genes are TRBV10-3 and TRBJ1-5, with D unclear. V was clipped by 0 bases and J by 7 bases, with 16 bases between them. This CDR3 is 16 amino acids long. CDR1 ENHRY and CDR2 SYGVKD come from the germline V gene.

In its sample, this clonotype was seen a few times. The rearrangement joins TRBV9 to TRBJ2-1; maybe TRBD2 (5 bases). V lost 2 bases, J lost 8 bases, and 14 bases lay in between. The CDR3 extends over 14 amino acids. Germline V CDR1 and CDR2: SGDLS, YYNGEE. This CDR3 is CASSVAPPGYEQFF. The CDR3 nucleotides are TGTGCCAGCAGCGTTGCCCCCCCGGGGTATGAGCAGTTCTTC. The entire variable domain, with the rest obtained from reference TRBV9 and TRBJ2-1, is as follows: DSGVTQTPKHLITATGQRVTLRCSPRSGDLSVYWYQQSLDQGLQFLIQYYNGEERAKGNILERFSAQQFPDLHSELNLSSLELGDSALYFCASSVAPPGYEQFFGPGTRLTVL.

The chain uses TRBV20-1 and TRBJ2-3, with D perhaps TRBD1 (6 bases). Germline values: CDR1 DFQATT, CDR2 SNEGSKA (reference sequence). The CDR3 totals 11 residues. V was trimmed by 5 bases and J by 7 bases, leaving 10 bases between them. The CDR3 DNA reads as TGCAGTGCTGGACAGCGAAATACGCAGTATTTT. Encoded protein: CSAGQRNTQYF.

At least ten counts were recorded for this clonotype. The rearrangement links TRBV7-2 to TRBJ1-1; D uncertain. Germline lookup yields CDR1 SGHTA and CDR2 FQGNSA. The CDR3 length is 13 residues. V lost 3 bases and J 0 bases, leaving 5 bases between the germline ends. The CDR3 DNA follows: TGTGCCAGCAGCTTCTCGGTGAACACTGAAGCTTTCTTT. Translated, it gives CASSFSVNTEAFF.